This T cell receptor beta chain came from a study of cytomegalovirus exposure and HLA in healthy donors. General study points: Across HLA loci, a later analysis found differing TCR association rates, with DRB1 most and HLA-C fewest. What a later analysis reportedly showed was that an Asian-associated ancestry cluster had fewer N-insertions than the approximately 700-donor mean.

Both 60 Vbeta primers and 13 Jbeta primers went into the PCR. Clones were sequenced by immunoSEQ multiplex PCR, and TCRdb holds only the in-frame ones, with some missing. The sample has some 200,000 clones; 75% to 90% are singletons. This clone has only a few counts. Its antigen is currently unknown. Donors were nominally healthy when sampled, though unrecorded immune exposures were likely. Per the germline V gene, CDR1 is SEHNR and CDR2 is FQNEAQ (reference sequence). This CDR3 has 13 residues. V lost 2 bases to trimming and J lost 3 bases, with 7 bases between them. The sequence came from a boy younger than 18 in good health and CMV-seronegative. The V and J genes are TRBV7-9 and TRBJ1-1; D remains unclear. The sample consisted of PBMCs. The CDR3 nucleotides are TGTGCCAGCAGCTTATCTCTAGACACTGAAGCTTTCTTT. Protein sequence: CASSLSLDTEAFF. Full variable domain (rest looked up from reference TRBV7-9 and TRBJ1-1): DTGVSQNPRHKITKRGQNVTFRCDPISEHNRLYWYRQTLGQGPEFLTYFQNEAQLEKSRLLSDRFSAERPKGSFSTLEIQRTEQGDSAMYLCASSLSLDTEAFFGQGTRLTVV.